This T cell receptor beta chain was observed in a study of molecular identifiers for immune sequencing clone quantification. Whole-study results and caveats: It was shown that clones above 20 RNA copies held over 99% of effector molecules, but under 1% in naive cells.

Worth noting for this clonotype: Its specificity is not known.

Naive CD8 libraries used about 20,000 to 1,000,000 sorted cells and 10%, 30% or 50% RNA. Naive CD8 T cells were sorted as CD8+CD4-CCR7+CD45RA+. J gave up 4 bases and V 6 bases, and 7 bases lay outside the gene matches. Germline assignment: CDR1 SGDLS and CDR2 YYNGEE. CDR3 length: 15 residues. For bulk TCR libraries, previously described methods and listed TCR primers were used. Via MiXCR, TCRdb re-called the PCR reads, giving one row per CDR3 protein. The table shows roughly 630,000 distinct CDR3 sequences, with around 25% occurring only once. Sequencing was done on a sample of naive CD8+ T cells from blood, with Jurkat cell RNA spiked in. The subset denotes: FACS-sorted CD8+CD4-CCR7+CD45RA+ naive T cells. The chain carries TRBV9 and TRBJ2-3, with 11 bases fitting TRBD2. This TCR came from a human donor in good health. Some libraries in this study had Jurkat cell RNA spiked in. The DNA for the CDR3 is TGTGCCAGCAACATAGCGGGGGGGCAATCAGATACGCAGTATTTT. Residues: CASNIAGGQSDTQYF.